These 30 T cell receptor beta chains originate from one sample sequenced in a study of blood T cell repertoires in COVID-19. Measured with immunoSEQ multiplex PCR; TCRdb has only the in-frame clones, and not every one. The profile covers about 88,000 clones, with less than 90% appearing a single time and roughly 10% taken by the ten largest. Material: peripheral blood. Receptors were obtained from a human donor in a cohort sampled during active COVID-19.

V is TRBV15 and J is TRBJ1-4; D unclear. Germline V gives CDR1 LNHNV, CDR2 YYDKDF (reference sequence). V was pared by 3 bases and J by 5 bases, with 7 bases between. The CDR3 contains 13 residues. Here the CDR3 DNA reads TGTGCCACCAGCAGCACAGAGAATGAAAAACTGTTTTTT. The encoded protein is CATSSTENEKLFF.

This clone has just a few counts. The chain recombines TRBV19 with TRBJ1-5, with 8 bases fitting TRBD1. V lost 4 bases and J lost 2; bases outside the gene matches: 4. This CDR3 spans 15 amino acids. CDR1 LNHDA and CDR2 SQIVND come from the germline V gene (reference sequence). This CDR3 is CASSRGQVGNQPQHF. CDR3 nucleotides: TGTGCCAGTAGTAGGGGACAGGTCGGCAATCAGCCCCAGCATTTT.

The CDR3 is CASSLVGGQETQYF. The CDR3 DNA reads as TGTGCCAGCAGCTTGGTTGGGGGACAGGAGACCCAGTACTTC. The chain joins TRBV5-6 to TRBJ2-5, with 7 bases lining up with TRBD1. Germline V CDR1 and CDR2: SGHDT, YYEEEE. V trimming: 0 bases; J trimming: 5 bases; junction bases outside the gene matches: 4. This CDR3 has 14 amino acids.

The rearrangement links TRBV5-4 to TRBJ1-1, with D perhaps TRBD1 (6 bases). The germline V gene encodes CDR1 SGHNT and CDR2 YYREEE (reference sequence). The CDR3 contains 14 residues. The V and J ends lost 3 bases and 0 bases respectively, with 9 bases between them. Here the CDR3 DNA reads TGTGCCAGCAGCTCACAGGGCATGAACACTGAAGCTTTCTTT. Encoded protein: CASSSQGMNTEAFF. The complete variable domain, with remaining parts taken from reference TRBV5-4 and TRBJ1-1, reads ETGVTQSPTHLIKTRGQQVTLRCSSQSGHNTVSWYQQALGQGPQFIFQYYREEENGRGNFPPRFSGLQFPNYSSELNVNALELDDSALYLCASSSQGMNTEAFFGQGTRLTVV.

This clone was counted a few times. The chain is built from TRBV11-2 and TRBJ2-1, with D perhaps TRBD1 (8 bases). Trimming left V 5 bases short and J 7 bases short, with 21 bases between. The CDR3 runs to 16 residues. Looked up from germline, CDR1 is SGHAT and CDR2 is FQNNGV. The CDR3 region is CASSPAEQGGLNEQFF. Here the CDR3 DNA reads TGTGCCAGCAGCCCAGCGGAACAGGGGGGGTTGAATGAGCAGTTCTTC.

The gene calls are TRBV6-7 and TRBJ2-1; no definite D call. TRBV6-7 is an ORF; its function is uncertain. V was shortened by 1 base and J by 5 bases, with 12 bases between the two germline ends. The CDR3 runs 15 residues. CDR3 residues: CASSYFPRRDNEQFF. The CDR3 DNA reads as TGTGCCAGCAGTTACTTCCCTCGACGGGACAATGAGCAGTTCTTC.

The chain joins TRBV18 to TRBJ1-1, with 8 positions matching TRBD1. Unmatched junction bases numbered 2, after V lost 4 bases and J lost 1 base. Germline V CDR1 and CDR2: KGHSH, LQKENI. The CDR3 loop spans 14 amino acids. The CDR3 sequence: CASSRQGPNTEAFF. The CDR3 bases are TGTGCCAGCTCACGACAGGGGCCGAACACTGAAGCTTTCTTT.

This chain links TRBV19 with TRBJ2-3; 9 bases map to TRBD1. V was clipped by 10 bases and J by 0 bases; unmatched bases: 17. CDR1 and CDR2 (germline): LNHDA, SQIVND (reference sequence). CDR3 size: 18 residues. The DNA of the CDR3 is TGTGCCACCTCCGGACTACAGGGGGCTTTCTCTAGCACAGATACGCAGTATTTT. Protein product: CATSGLQGAFSSTDTQYF. The whole variable domain, filled in from reference TRBV19 and TRBJ2-3, reads DGGITQSPKYLFRKEGQNVTLSCEQNLNHDAMYWYRQDPGQGLRLIYYSQIVNDFQKGDIAEGYSVSREKKESFPLTVTSAQKNPTAFYLCATSGLQGAFSSTDTQYFGPGTRLTVL.

The rearrangement links TRBV5-6 to TRBJ2-2; 12 bases are shared with TRBD2. This CDR3 region has 17 residues. The V gene's germline CDR1 is SGHDT and CDR2 YYEEEE. Trimming took 4 bases from V and 4 from J; bases not matched to a gene: 8. The DNA for the CDR3 is TGTGCCAGCAGCGGACCAGGACTAGCGGGAATCACCGGGGAGCTGTTTTTT. This sequence encodes CASSGPGLAGITGELFF.

In regard to this clone: Different DNA sequences within this sample yield the same CDR3. The genes are TRBV19 and TRBJ2-1, with a possible D match to TRBD2 (6 bases). Looked up from germline, CDR1 is LNHDA and CDR2 is SQIVND (reference sequence). V was cut by 0 bases and J by 4 bases, with 10 bases left in between. CDR3 length: 15 residues. CDR3 nucleotides: TGTGCCAGTAGTATAGACGGGAGACTATACAATGAGCAGTTCTTC. It specifies CASSIDGRLYNEQFF.

The V gene is TRBV10-3, the J gene TRBJ2-7; D call uncertain. The germline CDR1 and CDR2 sequences are ENHRY and SYGVKD. The V and J ends lost 4 bases and 6 bases respectively, with 13 bases between them. The CDR3 covers 13 residues. Written as DNA, the CDR3 is TGTGCCATCAGTGGCGGCCAACCGACCGAGCAGTACTTC. Translating gives CAISGGQPTEQYF.

The J gene is TRBJ2-7, the V gene TRBV7-8, with 10 bases lining up with TRBD2. This CDR3 is 14 amino acids long. After removal of 5 bases from V and 5 bases from J, the junction contained 6 bases not matched to a gene. CDR1 and CDR2 from the germline V gene are SGHVS and FQNEAQ. CDR3 sequence (DNA): TGTGCCAGCAGCCGCAGCGGGAGGGCCGACGAGCAGTACTTC. Translating it yields CASSRSGRADEQYF.

The chain uses TRBV7-2 and TRBJ1-3; possibly TRBD1 for D (6 bases). Trimming left V 5 bases short and J 1 base short, with 9 bases between. Looked up from germline, CDR1 is SGHTA and CDR2 is FQGNSA. The CDR3 has 14 amino acids. In DNA form, the CDR3 reads TGTGCCAGCAGCCGTACAGGGTCTGGAAACACCATATATTTT. As protein: CASSRTGSGNTIYF.

The rearrangement uses TRBV24-1 and TRBJ2-3, with a weak D call TRBD2 (5 bases). Germline values: CDR1 KGHDR, CDR2 SFDVKD. Deletions cut 0 bases from V and 6 bases from J, with 9 bases between. The CDR3 covers 14 residues. The CDR3 DNA reads as TGTGCCACCAGTGATTTGGGGAGATCCGATACGCAGTATTTT. Its protein is CATSDLGRSDTQYF.

This clone was picked up a small number of times. The chain uses TRBV7-2 and TRBJ2-3; 9 bases fit TRBD2. Germline lookup yields CDR1 SGHTA and CDR2 FQGNSA. The length of the CDR3 is 16 residues. After removal of 5 bases from V and 4 bases from J, the junction contained 10 bases not matched to a gene. The DNA for the CDR3 is TGTGCCAGCAGCACCGATAGCGGGGGCGCGTCAGATACGCAGTATTTT. As protein: CASSTDSGGASDTQYF.

This clone was counted a few times. This chain uses TRBV2 with TRBJ2-3; tentatively, D is TRBD1 (5 bases). Germline V CDR1 and CDR2: SNHLY, FYNNEI. V lost 6 bases to trimming and J lost 4 bases, with 5 bases between them. The CDR3 spans 11 residues. CDR3 region: CASSRADTQYF. In DNA, the CDR3 is TGTGCCAGCAGCAGGGCAGATACGCAGTATTTT. Full variable domain (missing parts from reference TRBV2 and TRBJ2-3): EPEVTQTPSHQVTQMGQEVILRCVPISNHLYFYWYRQILGQKVEFLVSFYNNEISEKSEIFDDQFSVERPDGSNFTLKIRSTKLEDSAMYFCASSRADTQYFGPGTRLTVL.

The chain uses TRBV3-1 (or the pseudogene TRBV3-2) and TRBJ1-2, with 7 positions matching TRBD1. Trimming removed 1 base from V and 5 bases from J; junction bases left unmatched: 1. The CDR3 loop spans 13 amino acids. Germline CDR1 reads LGHDT; CDR2 reads YNNKEL (reference sequence). CDR3 nucleotide sequence: TGTGCCAGCAGCCAAGCCAGGGGGTATGGCTACACCTTC. Protein product: CASSQARGYGYTF.

The V call is TRBV28, the J call TRBJ2-7; D possibly corresponds to TRBD1 (6 bases). The V and J ends lost 6 bases and 2 bases respectively, with 14 bases between them. The CDR3 contains 14 residues. Germline-derived CDR1 and CDR2 are MDHEN and SYDVKM. CDR3 sequence: CASRKPGAAYEQYF. CDR3 DNA sequence: TGTGCCAGCAGAAAACCAGGGGCTGCCTACGAGCAGTACTTC. The whole variable domain, filled in from reference TRBV28 and TRBJ2-7, reads DVKVTQSSRYLVKRTGEKVFLECVQDMDHENMFWYRQDPGLGLRLIYFSYDVKMKEKGDIPEGYSVSREKKERFSLILESASTNQTSMYLCASRKPGAAYEQYFGPGTRLTVT.

The V call is TRBV28, the J call TRBJ1-6; 7 nucleotides agree with TRBD1. The CDR3 is made up of 15 amino acids. Germline lookup yields CDR1 MDHEN and CDR2 SYDVKM. J gave up 10 bases and V 5 bases, and 11 bases lay outside the gene matches. The CDR3 coding sequence is TGTGCCAGCAGTGCACCGGGACAGCCCCTGTCACCCCTCCACTTT. Translation gives CASSAPGQPLSPLHF.

The CDR3 here is CASSFFLFGANVLTF. As DNA, the CDR3 is TGTGCCAGCAGCTTTTTTCTTTTTGGGGCCAACGTCCTGACTTTC. The V call is TRBV7-9, the J call TRBJ2-6; D is undetermined. There are 15 residues in the CDR3. CDR1 is SEHNR, CDR2 FQNEAQ, per germline (reference sequence). Trimming stripped 3 bases from V and 3 bases from J, with 9 bases between.

The rearrangement uses TRBV5-1 and TRBJ1-4; TRBD1 agrees at 11 bases. Trimming removed 0 bases from V and 7 bases from J; junction bases left unmatched: 2. This CDR3 has 15 residues. Germline assignment: CDR1 SGHRS and CDR2 YFSETQ. The CDR3 here is CASSLVGTGGEKLFF. CDR3 DNA sequence: TGCGCCAGCAGCTTGGTAGGGACAGGGGGTGAAAAACTGTTTTTT.

The chain combines TRBV28 with TRBJ1-6, with 8 bases fitting TRBD1. The J segment lost 7 bases and the V segment lost 1 base, leaving 9 bases of the junction unmatched. The CDR3 is 17 amino acids. Germline assignment: CDR1 MDHEN and CDR2 SYDVKM. CDR3 DNA: TGTGCCAGCAGTTTATCTGGAGGGACAGGCCGAAATTCACCCCTCCACTTT. Residues: CASSLSGGTGRNSPLHF. Full variable domain (remainder filled in from reference TRBV28 and TRBJ1-6): DVKVTQSSRYLVKRTGEKVFLECVQDMDHENMFWYRQDPGLGLRLIYFSYDVKMKEKGDIPEGYSVSREKKERFSLILESASTNQTSMYLCASSLSGGTGRNSPLHFGNGTRLTVT.

The V gene is TRBV7-8, the J gene TRBJ1-4, with D unresolved. V lost 6 bases to trimming and J lost 8 bases, with 13 bases between them. This CDR3 has 13 residues. Germline CDR1 SGHVS, CDR2 FQNEAQ. CDR3 DNA sequence: TGTGCCAGCAGTCGAGGTCCCCGGGAAAAACTGTTTTTT. It specifies CASSRGPREKLFF.

This clone was seen a few times. The chain has TRBV7-9 and TRBJ2-7; 7 bases line up with TRBD1. V was pared by 5 bases and J by 2 bases, with 6 bases of the junction left unmatched. The germline V gene encodes CDR1 SEHNR and CDR2 FQNEAQ (reference sequence). CDR3 length: 14 residues. CDR3 bases: TGTGCCAGCAGCGAGACAGGGTCCCCCTACGAGCAGTACTTC. Residues: CASSETGSPYEQYF.

This chain links TRBV19 with TRBJ1-1; 9 bases are shared with TRBD1. This CDR3 is 16 amino acids long. The germline CDR1 and CDR2 sequences are LNHDA and SQIVND (reference sequence). Trimming cost V 4 bases and J 10 bases; bases outside gene matches: 16. The CDR3 nucleotides are TGTGCCAGTAGTAGCTTACCGGGACAGGGAAGTTTTCGAGCTTTCTTT. Translating gives CASSSLPGQGSFRAFF. The entire variable domain, with the rest obtained from reference TRBV19 and TRBJ1-1, is as follows: DGGITQSPKYLFRKEGQNVTLSCEQNLNHDAMYWYRQDPGQGLRLIYYSQIVNDFQKGDIAEGYSVSREKKESFPLTVTSAQKNPTAFYLCASSSLPGQGSFRAFFGQGTRLTVV.

This chain's CDR3 is CASSLDRDSTEAFF. As DNA, the CDR3 is TGTGCCAGCAGCTTAGACCGGGACAGCACTGAAGCTTTCTTT. The chain joins TRBV7-9 to TRBJ1-1; 7 bases line up with TRBD1. The germline CDR1 and CDR2 sequences are SEHNR and FQNEAQ (reference sequence). V lost 1 base and J lost 4; bases outside the gene matches: 3. The CDR3 runs to 14 residues.

This clone has just one count. The CDR3 DNA follows: TGTGCCAGCAGCCCCCGACAGGCCCAGAGCTCCTACAATGAGCAGTTCTTC. It codes for CASSPRQAQSSYNEQFF. This chain links TRBV9 with TRBJ2-1, with D tentatively TRBD1 (6 bases). CDR3 length: 17 residues. Germline loops: CDR1 SGDLS, CDR2 YYNGEE. V dropped 4 bases and J dropped 0 bases, with 17 bases sitting between them.

This chain uses TRBV18 with TRBJ2-3, with a possible D match to TRBD1 (6 bases). The CDR3 has 16 residues. Per the germline V gene, CDR1 is KGHSH and CDR2 is LQKENI. The germline V and J ends were trimmed by 2 bases and 5 bases, with 17 bases remaining between them. As DNA, the CDR3 is TGTGCCAGCTCACCAGGACAGAAGGGGGTCCTAGATACGCAGTATTTT. As protein: CASSPGQKGVLDTQYF.

The rearrangement uses TRBV19 and TRBJ2-1; 9 nucleotides agree with TRBD1. This CDR3 contains 16 residues. Germline CDR1 and CDR2: LNHDA and SQIVND (reference sequence). The V segment lost 10 bases and the J segment 3 bases; nucleotides outside the gene matches: 13. CDR3 residues: CATGSGTGNFYNEQFF. DNA of the CDR3: TGTGCCACCGGTTCCGGGACAGGGAACTTCTACAATGAGCAGTTCTTC.

This clone appeared a single time. V and J are TRBV6-5 and TRBJ2-5, with D perhaps matching TRBD2 (6 bases). The CDR3 consists of 14 residues. V was shortened by 6 bases and J by 5 bases, with 16 bases between the two germline ends. Germline-derived CDR1 and CDR2 are MNHEY and SVGAGI. The CDR3 region has the DNA TGTGCCAGCAGCCTCAGGAGCCGGGGGGAGACCCAGTACTTC. Its protein is CASSLRSRGETQYF.